Listed below are T cell receptor beta chains from one sample, sequenced in a study of CD8 T cells in Susac syndrome. Each CDR3 protein is one row after TCRdb ran MiXCR on the immunoSEQ multiplex PCR reads. The table records approximately 76,000 distinct CDR3 sequences, about 94% of them present only once. The sequencing input was CD8+ T cells from PBMCs. The receptors were gathered from a human donor with multiple sclerosis. CDR3s include the opening cysteine and the closing phenylalanine or tryptophan. D genes are given only for firm matches. Not every row has a clone size; where given, it reads once, few, many or a size class.

size,J,D,V,DNA,CDR3
NA,TRBJ2-3,NA,TRBV7-7,TGTGCCAGCAGCTTATTTTGGGGAGATACGCAGTATTTT,CASSLFWGDTQYF
NA,TRBJ2-5,TRBD2,TRBV12-3/TRBV12-4,TGTGCCAGCAGTCAGCGGGGGGGCTTAGAGACCCAGTACTTC,CASSQRGGLETQYF
NA,TRBJ1-2,TRBD1,TRBV10-3,TGTGCCATCACCACCGACAGGGAGGAGGATGGCTACACCTTC,CAITTDREEDGYTF
NA,TRBJ1-2,TRBD1,TRBV29-1,TGCAGCGTGGAACAGGGGGTCTATGGCTACACCTTC,CSVEQGVYGYTF
few,TRBJ2-7,TRBD1,TRBV19,TGTGCCAGTAGCCCGGGACAGGGAAACGAGCAGTACTTC,CASSPGQGNEQYF
NA,TRBJ1-2,NA,TRBV27,TGTGTAGGGGGGCAGAACTATGGCTACACCTTC,CVGGQNYGYTF
NA,TRBJ2-1,TRBD2,TRBV9,TGTGCCAGCAGCCCTCCTAGCGGCAATGAGCAGTTCTTC,CASSPPSGNEQFF
NA,TRBJ1-2,TRBD1,TRBV9,TGTGCCAGCAGCCCTCAGCCACAGGGGGCCTTTCATGATGGCTACACCTTC,CASSPQPQGAFHDGYTF
NA,TRBJ2-5,NA,TRBV18,TGTGCCAGCTCACCACTCGCCACAGGGACGGTACAAGAGACCCAGTACTTC,CASSPLATGTVQETQYF
NA,TRBJ2-5,NA,TRBV12-3/TRBV12-4,TGTGCCAGCAGTTTACAGTCCGGGGGTCAAGAGACCCAGTACTTC,CASSLQSGGQETQYF
NA,TRBJ1-1,NA,TRBV29-1,TGCAGCGCCCCCTTAGGTGTGGGAGCTTTCTTT,CSAPLGVGAFF
NA,TRBJ1-4,TRBD1,TRBV9,TGTGCCAGCAGCGAACACACCGGGACAGCTAATGAAAAACTGTTTTTT,CASSEHTGTANEKLFF
few,TRBJ1-5,NA,TRBV5-4,TGTGCCAGCAGCTTGGAGGGATCGCTCCAGCATTTT,CASSLEGSLQHF
NA,TRBJ2-1,TRBD2,TRBV20-1,TGCAGTGCTAGTGGGAGCGGGATAACCTACAATGAGCAGTTCTTC,CSASGSGITYNEQFF
NA,TRBJ1-2,NA,TRBV13,TGTGCCAGCAGCTTCTTGACGGGCCAAGGGGGCTACACCTTC,CASSFLTGQGGYTF
few,TRBJ2-1,NA,TRBV2,TGTGCCAGCAGTGATCAAGGGCAGGATGAGCAGTTCTTC,CASSDQGQDEQFF
NA,TRBJ1-5,NA,TRBV10-3,TGTGCCATCAGTGAAGGGGCCGACAATCAGCCCCAGCATTTT,CAISEGADNQPQHF
NA,TRBJ2-1,NA,TRBV29-1,TGCAGCGTGGCAGTAGGGGGCAATGAGCAGTTCTTC,CSVAVGGNEQFF
NA,TRBJ2-5,NA,TRBV6-2/TRBV6-3,TGTGCCAGCAGTTTCGGACTGGGGACCCAAGAGACCCAGTACTTC,CASSFGLGTQETQYF
NA,TRBJ1-2,NA,TRBV18,TGTGCCAGCTCACCGTCAAGCCCGATCCCGGGCTACACCTTC,CASSPSSPIPGYTF
NA,TRBJ1-1,NA,TRBV7-9,TGTGCCAGCAGCTTACCGGGGGCCCCGGGCGCGAACACTGAAGCTTTCTTT,CASSLPGAPGANTEAFF
NA,TRBJ2-7,NA,TRBV6-1,TGTGCCAGCAGTGAAAGGTTAGCTGGCTACGAGCAGTACTTC,CASSERLAGYEQYF
NA,TRBJ1-5,TRBD1,TRBV6-2/TRBV6-3,TGTGCCAGCAGTTACCCTCCGGGGACAGGGGAAGGCAATCAGCCCCAGCATTTT,CASSYPPGTGEGNQPQHF
NA,TRBJ1-2,NA,TRBV29-1,TGCAGCGTTGACCAATTACCGCCTTATGGCTACACCTTC,CSVDQLPPYGYTF
NA,TRBJ2-1,NA,TRBV6-5,TGTGCCAGCAGTTACTCGAAGGGTGAACCCCTTTTCACTGAGCAGTTCTTC,CASSYSKGEPLFTEQFF
NA,TRBJ2-7,NA,TRBV7-6,TGTGCCAGCAGCTTACTGGACAGAGCCTACGAGCAGTACTTC,CASSLLDRAYEQYF
once,TRBJ1-2,NA,TRBV29-1,TGCAGCGTTGCTAGTGGGGGCGCGGAAGGCTACACCTTC,CSVASGGAEGYTF
once,TRBJ1-1,NA,TRBV12-3/TRBV12-4,TGTGCCAGCAGTTTAGCGAAGGGTTCTGAAGCTTTCTTT,CASSLAKGSEAFF
NA,TRBJ1-1,NA,TRBV7-9,TGTGCCAGCACCACCCCGGGGGCTGAAGCTTTCTTT,CASTTPGAEAFF
NA,TRBJ2-7,NA,TRBV29-1,TGCAGCGTCTTATCCGACGGAGAGCAGTACTTC,CSVLSDGEQYF
NA,TRBJ1-2,NA,TRBV9,TGTGCCAGCATAGCAGCTAACTATGGCTACACCTTC,CASIAANYGYTF
NA,TRBJ1-1,NA,TRBV29-1,TGCAGCGTTGTAAGGCGGGGGGACACTGAAGCTTTCTTT,CSVVRRGDTEAFF
NA,TRBJ2-6,TRBD1,TRBV5-1,TGCGCCAGCAGCTCCGGGACAGGGCCTAGGTCTGGGGCCAACGTCCTGACTTTC,CASSSGTGPRSGANVLTF
NA,TRBJ1-4,NA,TRBV7-9,TGTGCCAGCAGCTTAGTCCAAGGCGATGAAAAACTGTTTTTT,CASSLVQGDEKLFF
NA,TRBJ2-2,NA,TRBV19,TGTGCCAGTAGTTTGGGTAGCGCCGGGGAGCTGTTTTTT,CASSLGSAGELFF
NA,TRBJ2-2,NA,TRBV25-1,TGTGCCAGCAGGGGTACCGGGGAGCTGTTTTTT,CASRGTGELFF
NA,TRBJ2-7,NA,TRBV25-1,TGTGCCAGCAGCATCGATTTCGGAGCGGACTACGAGCAGTACTTC,CASSIDFGADYEQYF
NA,TRBJ1-5,NA,TRBV27,TGTGCCAGCAGACTTACGGGGTTAGGGAATCAGCCCCAGCATTTT,CASRLTGLGNQPQHF
NA,TRBJ2-7,TRBD1,TRBV6-5,TGTGCCAGCAGTCAGGACAGGGGTGTTCCCTACGAGCAGTACTTC,CASSQDRGVPYEQYF
NA,TRBJ1-1,NA,TRBV29-1,TGCAGCGTTGAGTCTGAAGGGGGGCTTCGGTACACTGAAGCTTTCTTT,CSVESEGGLRYTEAFF
NA,TRBJ2-3,NA,TRBV6-1,TGTGCCAGCAGTGGCCCCCAGATATCTAGCACAGATACGCAGTATTTT,CASSGPQISSTDTQYF
NA,TRBJ2-5,TRBD1,TRBV5-4,TGTGCCAGCAGCACTCGACAGGGAGTAGAGACCCAGTACTTC,CASSTRQGVETQYF